The next 28 T cell receptor beta chains were all read from a single sample in a study of T cells in Graves' hyperthyroidism and ophthalmopathy. Amplified TCR beta CDR3 regions derived from RNA transcripts. HTBI primers drove first-round RT-PCR of the TCR CDR3. Each CDR3 protein gets one entry after TCRdb re-called the multiplex PCR reads with MiXCR. The data hold some 740,000 distinct CDR3 sequences, with about 14% observed a single time. Input material: blood. These receptors were collected from a woman in her late teens or twenties with Graves' hyperthyroidism.

The rearrangement joins TRBV20-1 to TRBJ2-3; 16 nucleotides agree with TRBD2. With V trimmed by 6 bases and J by 4 bases, 13 bases remained unmatched. Germline loops: CDR1 DFQATT, CDR2 SNEGSKA (reference sequence). This CDR3 has 18 amino acids. CDR3 region: CSATYFSGTSGRADTQYF. The CDR3, as DNA: TGCAGTGCCACATATTTCTCCGGGACTAGCGGGAGGGCAGATACGCAGTATTTT.

This clonotype was found a few times. The chain employs TRBV6-1 and TRBJ2-3, with TRBD1 matching over 11 bases. Germline assignment: CDR1 MNHNS and CDR2 SASEGT. V shed 6 bases and J 6 bases; nucleotides not matched to a gene: 14. This CDR3 contains 17 residues. Here the CDR3 reads CASSHRTGGRRGDTQYF. Here the CDR3 DNA reads TGTGCCAGCAGCCACAGGACAGGGGGCAGAAGAGGGGATACGCAGTATTTT.

This clonotype was seen many times. This chain links TRBV11-3 with TRBJ2-3, with D tentatively TRBD2 (5 bases). CDR1 SGHNT and CDR2 YENEEA come from the germline V gene. V lost 3 bases and J 2 bases, leaving 12 bases between the germline ends. CDR3 length equals 15 residues. The CDR3 DNA is TGTGCCAGCAGCTTTGAGGGCAGGTCCACAGATACGCAGTATTTT. This translates into CASSFEGRSTDTQYF.

The chain joins TRBV5-1 to TRBJ2-1, with 9 nucleotides matching TRBD2. The junction had 4 bases not matched to a gene; V was cut back by 0 bases and J by 6 bases. The CDR3 consists of 15 residues. Germline lookup yields CDR1 SGHRS and CDR2 YFSETQ. CDR3 nucleotide sequence: TGCGCCAGCAGCTTGGTAGCGGGAGTCTGCAATGAGCAGTTCTTC. Protein: CASSLVAGVCNEQFF.

This clonotype was observed at least ten times. The J gene is TRBJ2-2, the V gene TRBV11-2; unclear D gene. The CDR3 totals 14 residues. Trimming pared 2 bases from V and 5 bases from J, leaving 9 bases between. Germline assignment: CDR1 SGHAT and CDR2 FQNNGV. For the CDR3, the DNA is TGTGCCAGCAGCTTAATCCCTCGTACCGGGGAGCTGTTTTTT. Amino acids: CASSLIPRTGELFF.

The V and J genes are TRBV6-1 and TRBJ2-3, with 9 bases lining up with TRBD2. CDR1 MNHNS and CDR2 SASEGT come from the germline V gene. The V segment lost 5 bases and the J segment 6 bases; nucleotides outside the gene matches: 12. This CDR3 comprises 16 residues. This CDR3 is CASSPHSGSLYDTQYF. The CDR3, as DNA: TGTGCCAGCAGTCCTCATAGCGGGAGTCTTTACGATACGCAGTATTTT.

This clonotype was observed at least ten times. This sequence joins TRBV7-6 and TRBJ2-7; D is ambiguous. Germline V lookup: CDR1 SGHVS, CDR2 FNYEAQ. The CDR3 contains 14 residues. Deletions cut 2 bases from V and 1 base from J, with 9 bases between. This CDR3 is CASSLSDGSYEQYF. The CDR3 DNA sequence: TGTGCCAGCAGCTTATCGGACGGGTCCTACGAGCAGTACTTC.

This clonotype was seen repeatedly, ten times or more. This chain joins TRBV12-3 or TRBV12-4 and TRBJ2-1; D remains unclear. V lost 5 bases and J 0 bases, leaving 8 bases between the germline ends. The CDR3 covers 14 residues. For the CDR3, the DNA is TGTGCCAGCAGTCAGACCGGCTCCTACAATGAGCAGTTCTTC. Encoded protein: CASSQTGSYNEQFF.

The table lists this clonotype with many counts. The junction shows a germline mismatch at one end, possibly a read error. CDR3 DNA sequence: TGCGCCAGCAGCTTGGGGACAGCTGGAAACACCATATATTTT. It specifies CASSLGTAGNTIYF. This chain uses TRBV7-2 with TRBJ1-3; the match to TRBD1 covers 7 bases. The CDR3 sequence is 14 residues long. CDR1 is SGHTA, CDR2 FQGNSA, per germline.

This clonotype was observed at least ten times. This chain links TRBV2 with TRBJ2-5; D may match TRBD1 or TRBD2 (7 bases each). CDR1 is SNHLY and CDR2 is FYNNEI in the germline V gene. The CDR3 loop spans 14 amino acids. Trimming removed 6 bases at V and 5 bases at J, with 16 bases between. Here the CDR3 reads CASREGRGRETQYF. Here the CDR3 DNA reads TGTGCCAGCAGGGAGGGGAGGGGGCGGGAGACCCAGTACTTC.

The V gene is TRBV6-1, the J gene TRBJ2-7; D unclear. This CDR3 has 11 residues. The germline V gene encodes CDR1 MNHNS and CDR2 SASEGT. V gave up 6 bases and J gave up 6 bases, with 9 bases separating them. The CDR3 reads CASRKKSEQYF. The CDR3 coding sequence is TGTGCCAGCAGGAAAAAGAGCGAGCAGTACTTC.

This clonotype has only a few counts. The CDR3 nucleotides are TGCAGTGCTAGAAGGGTCGGGAGGGCCTCTGGAGATACGCAGTATTTT. It yields the protein CSARRVGRASGDTQYF. The chain employs TRBV20-1 and TRBJ2-3; TRBD2 aligns across 8 bases. This CDR3 has 16 residues. With V trimmed by 2 bases and J by 5 bases, 12 bases remained unmatched. The germline CDR1 and CDR2 sequences are DFQATT and SNEGSKA (reference sequence).

This clonotype was counted many times. The rearrangement uses TRBV18 and TRBJ2-7; a possible D gene is TRBD1 (7 bases). CDR3 size: 17 residues. Trimming took off 2 bases at V and 4 bases at J, with 21 bases between the two ends. Germline-derived CDR1 and CDR2 are KGHSH and LQKENI. This CDR3 reads CASSPSGATGRYYEQYF. As DNA, the CDR3 is TGTGCCAGCTCACCATCGGGGGCGACAGGGAGGTATTACGAGCAGTACTTC.

This clonotype has only a few counts. The chain combines TRBV6-6 with TRBJ2-1; tentative D call: TRBD2 (6 bases). The V and J ends lost 0 bases and 6 bases respectively, with 9 bases between them. There are 14 residues in the CDR3. Germline V gene lookup returns CDR1 MNHNY and CDR2 SVGAGI (reference sequence). The CDR3 is CASSYSVGGNEQFF. CDR3 DNA sequence: TGTGCCAGCAGTTACTCGGTGGGGGGCAATGAGCAGTTCTTC.

This clonotype was seen once. The chain uses TRBV5-4 and TRBJ1-1; 9 bases are a match to TRBD1. Unmatched junction bases numbered 5, after V lost 4 bases and J lost 4 bases. From germline, CDR1 is SGHNT and CDR2 YYREEE (reference sequence). CDR3 length: 14 residues. This chain's CDR3 is CASSAGQGSTEAFF. The CDR3 DNA reads TGTGCCAGCAGCGCGGGACAGGGCAGCACTGAAGCTTTCTTT.

Many counts were recorded for this clonotype. The CDR3 here is CASADRDNEQFF. CDR3 nucleotides: TGTGCCAGCGCGGACAGGGACAATGAGCAGTTCTTC. The chain has TRBV3-1 and TRBJ2-1; 8 positions agree with TRBD1. CDR1 is LGHDT and CDR2 is YNNKEL in the germline V gene (reference sequence). The CDR3 sequence is 12 residues long. The trim removed 8 bases at V and 5 bases at J, leaving 2 bases unmatched.

V and J are TRBV5-1 and TRBJ2-7; 7 bases agree with TRBD2. Germline trimming cut 2 bases from V and 6 bases from J; bases unmatched to any gene: 8. The CDR3 totals 14 residues. From germline, CDR1 is SGHRS and CDR2 YFSETQ. For the CDR3, the DNA is TGCGCCAGCAGCTTACGCGGGAGCTCGCGCGAGCAGTACTTC. Protein sequence: CASSLRGSSREQYF.

This clonotype was recorded many times. The gene calls are TRBV4-1 and TRBJ2-7; the D gene is possibly TRBD2 (5 bases). The V gene's germline CDR1 is MGHRA and CDR2 YSYEKL. Trimming pared 3 bases from V and 2 bases from J, leaving 20 bases between. The CDR3 length is 17 residues. CDR3 amino acids: CASSHPRSGRNPYEQYF. CDR3 DNA sequence: TGCGCCAGCAGCCACCCCAGGAGCGGACGTAATCCCTACGAGCAGTACTTC.

This clonotype came up many times. V is TRBV20-1 and J is TRBJ1-3; D gene ambiguous. This CDR3 is built from 17 residues. The germline V gene encodes CDR1 DFQATT and CDR2 SNEGSKA (reference sequence). The V end was cut by 2 bases, the J end by 0 bases, with 17 bases between. CDR3 nucleotides: TGCAGTGCTAGACGACAAGGGAACCATCTCTCTGGAAACACCATATATTTT. Protein sequence: CSARRQGNHLSGNTIYF.

This clonotype has at least ten counts. The V and J genes are TRBV7-9 and TRBJ1-5; 7 bases are a match to TRBD1. CDR1 SEHNR and CDR2 FQNEAQ come from the germline V gene (reference sequence). Germline trimming cut 5 bases from V and 5 bases from J; bases unmatched to any gene: 12. This CDR3 is 16 amino acids long. The CDR3 bases are TGTGCCAGCAGCGACACTCTTGGACAGGCGCATCAGCCCCAGCATTTT. Its protein product is CASSDTLGQAHQPQHF.

The chain couples TRBV20-1 to TRBJ2-3; 13 nucleotides match TRBD2. CDR3 length: 15 amino acids. CDR1 is DFQATT, CDR2 SNEGSKA, per germline (reference sequence). With 5 bases clipped from V and 5 bases from J, the junction kept 7 bases outside the gene matches. The CDR3 loop is CSAQRGTSGIDTQYF. CDR3 nucleotides: TGCAGTGCTCAGAGAGGGACTAGCGGGATAGATACGCAGTATTTT.

This clonotype was picked up a small number of times. This chain joins TRBV5-5 and TRBJ1-4; D is unresolved. Trimming removed 5 bases from V and 4 bases from J, with 9 bases in between. The V gene's germline CDR1 is SGHKS and CDR2 YYEKEE (reference sequence). CDR3 length equals 13 residues. CDR3 residues: CASRPGVNEKLFF. CDR3 DNA sequence: TGTGCCAGCAGGCCCGGGGTTAATGAAAAACTGTTTTTT.

This clonotype was counted only a few times. This sequence may be a read error, since a much larger clone differs from it by one base. CDR3 bases: TGTGCCAGCAGCTTAGACCGACTGAGGGGTAACAATGAGCGGTTCTTC. It yields the protein CASSLDRLRGNNERFF. This chain uses TRBV11-2 with TRBJ2-1; D may correspond to TRBD1 or TRBD2 (5 bases each). In germline, CDR1 is SGHAT, CDR2 FQNNGV. This CDR3 spans 16 amino acids.

This clonotype occurred many times. Here the CDR3 reads CASTWTSGANEQFF. The CDR3 DNA sequence: TGTGCCAGCACCTGGACTAGCGGGGCCAATGAGCAGTTCTTC. This chain uses TRBV11-2 with TRBJ2-1, with 12 bases matching TRBD2. Per germline, CDR1 SGHAT and CDR2 FQNNGV. The CDR3 has 14 amino acids. Unmatched junction bases numbered 4, after V lost 7 bases and J lost 6 bases.

This clonotype came up many times. The J gene is TRBJ2-7, the V gene TRBV28; TRBD1 aligns across 8 bases. The CDR3 has 12 amino acids. V shed 8 bases, J shed 0 bases, and the junction held 0 bases outside the gene matches. CDR1 is MDHEN and CDR2 is SYDVKM in the germline V gene. DNA for the CDR3: TGTGCCAGCGGACAGGGCTCCTACGAGCAGTACTTC. This codes for CASGQGSYEQYF.

This clonotype was picked up many times. This rearrangement joins TRBV3-1 to TRBJ1-3, with D possibly TRBD1 on 6 matching bases. Germline assignment: CDR1 LGHDT and CDR2 YNNKEL (reference sequence). The CDR3 consists of 14 residues. V lost 4 bases, J lost 4 bases, and 11 bases lay in between. The CDR3 DNA reads TGTGCCAGCAGCCGAGAGGGGGGAGGAAACACCATATATTTT. This translates into CASSREGGGNTIYF. The full variable domain, rest sourced from reference TRBV3-1 and TRBJ1-3, is DTAVSQTPKYLVTQMGNDKSIKCEQNLGHDTMYWYKQDSKKFLKIMFSYNNKELIINETVPNRFSPKSPDKAHLNLHINSLELGDSAVYFCASSREGGGNTIYFGEGSWLTVV.

This clonotype was counted a few times. The chain is built from TRBV11-2 and TRBJ1-3; possible D gene TRBD1, 6 bases. Germline V CDR1 and CDR2: SGHAT, FQNNGV. V lost 1 base and J lost 0, with 28 bases in between. This CDR3 spans 22 amino acids. CDR3 coding DNA: TGTGCCAGCAGCTTAGTATATAGACGGACAGTAAAATCTTTTAACTCTGGAAACACCATATATTTT. Translation gives CASSLVYRRTVKSFNSGNTIYF. Drawing the rest from reference TRBV11-2 and TRBJ1-3, the complete variable domain is EAGVAQSPRYKIIEKRQSVAFWCNPISGHATLYWYQQILGQGPKLLIQFQNNGVVDDSQLPKDRFSAERLKGVDSTLKIQPAKLEDSAVYLCASSLVYRRTVKSFNSGNTIYFGEGSWLTVV.

For this clonotype: The junction shows a germline mismatch at one end, possibly a read error. The chain is built from TRBV6-2 or TRBV6-3 and TRBJ2-2, with D perhaps TRBD1 (6 bases). This CDR3 spans 12 amino acids. Germline V lookup: CDR1 MNHEY, CDR2 SVGEGT. In nucleotides, the CDR3 is TGTGCCAGCAGTCCAACTAGAGGGGGGCTGTTTTTT. This translates into CASSPTRGGLFF.